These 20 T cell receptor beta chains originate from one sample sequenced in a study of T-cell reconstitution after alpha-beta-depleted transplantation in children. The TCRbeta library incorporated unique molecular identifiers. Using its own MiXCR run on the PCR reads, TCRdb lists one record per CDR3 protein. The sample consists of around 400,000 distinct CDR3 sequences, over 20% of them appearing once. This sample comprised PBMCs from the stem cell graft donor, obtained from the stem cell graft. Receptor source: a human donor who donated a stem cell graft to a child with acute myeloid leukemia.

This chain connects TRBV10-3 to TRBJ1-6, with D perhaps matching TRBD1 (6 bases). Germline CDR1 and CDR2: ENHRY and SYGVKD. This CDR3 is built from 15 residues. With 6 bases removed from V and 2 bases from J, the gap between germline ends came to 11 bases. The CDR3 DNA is TGTGCCATCAGCCCAGGGGATGCCTATAATTCACCCCTCCACTTT. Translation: CAISPGDAYNSPLHF.

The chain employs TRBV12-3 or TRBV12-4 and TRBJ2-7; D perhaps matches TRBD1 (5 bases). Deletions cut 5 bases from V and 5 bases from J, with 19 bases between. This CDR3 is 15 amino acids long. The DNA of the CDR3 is TGTGCCAGCAGTGAACAGGTGATTTTGGGTAACGAGCAGTACTTC. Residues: CASSEQVILGNEQYF.

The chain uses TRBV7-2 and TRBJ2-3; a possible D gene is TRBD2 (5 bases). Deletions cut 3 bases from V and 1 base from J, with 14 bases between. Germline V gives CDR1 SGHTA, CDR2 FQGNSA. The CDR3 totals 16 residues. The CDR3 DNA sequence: TGTGCCAGCAGCTTTGGAACTAGGCTCCGCACAGATACGCAGTATTTT. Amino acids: CASSFGTRLRTDTQYF.

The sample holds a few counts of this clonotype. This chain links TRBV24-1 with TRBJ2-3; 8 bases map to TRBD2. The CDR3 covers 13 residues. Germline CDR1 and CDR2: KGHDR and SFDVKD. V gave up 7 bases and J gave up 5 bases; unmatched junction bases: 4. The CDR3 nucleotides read TGTGCCACCAGCGCGGGAGGCGTAGATACGCAGTATTTT. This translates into CATSAGGVDTQYF.

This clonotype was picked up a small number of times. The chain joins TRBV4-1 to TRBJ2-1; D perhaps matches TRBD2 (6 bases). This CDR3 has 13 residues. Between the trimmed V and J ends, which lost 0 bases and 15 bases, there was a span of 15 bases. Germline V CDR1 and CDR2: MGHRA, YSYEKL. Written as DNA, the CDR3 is TGCGCCAGCAGCCAAGATACCGGGACTTCGAGGTTCTTC. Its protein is CASSQDTGTSRFF.

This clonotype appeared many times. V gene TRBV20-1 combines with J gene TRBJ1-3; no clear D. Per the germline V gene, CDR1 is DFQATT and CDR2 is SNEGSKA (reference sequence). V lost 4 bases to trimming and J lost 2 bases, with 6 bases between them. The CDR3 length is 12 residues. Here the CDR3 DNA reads TGCAGTGCTATGGGTCCTGGAAACACCATATATTTT. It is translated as CSAMGPGNTIYF.

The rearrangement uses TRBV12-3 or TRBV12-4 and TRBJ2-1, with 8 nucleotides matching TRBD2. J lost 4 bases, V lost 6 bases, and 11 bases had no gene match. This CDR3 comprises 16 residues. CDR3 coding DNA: TGTGCCAGCAGCCGGAGCGGGAGACTGGATTACAATGAGCAGTTCTTC. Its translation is CASSRSGRLDYNEQFF.

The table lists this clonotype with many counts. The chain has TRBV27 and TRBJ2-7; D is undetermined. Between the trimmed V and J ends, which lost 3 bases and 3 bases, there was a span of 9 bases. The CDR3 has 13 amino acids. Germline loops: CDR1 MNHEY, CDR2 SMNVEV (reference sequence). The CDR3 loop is CASSLRQSYEQYF. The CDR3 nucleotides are TGTGCCAGCAGTTTGCGGCAGAGCTACGAGCAGTACTTC.

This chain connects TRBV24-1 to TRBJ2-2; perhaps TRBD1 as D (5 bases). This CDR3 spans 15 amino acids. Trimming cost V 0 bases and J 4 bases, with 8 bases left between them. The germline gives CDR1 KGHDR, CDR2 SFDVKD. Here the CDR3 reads CATSDLQGGTGELFF. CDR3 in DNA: TGTGCCACCAGTGATTTGCAGGGCGGCACCGGGGAGCTGTTTTTT.

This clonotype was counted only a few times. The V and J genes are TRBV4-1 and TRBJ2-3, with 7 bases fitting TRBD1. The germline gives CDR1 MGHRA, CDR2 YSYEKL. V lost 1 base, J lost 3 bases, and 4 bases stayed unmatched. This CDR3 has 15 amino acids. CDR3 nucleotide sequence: TGCGCCAGCAGCCAAGGCCAGGGGGTTACAGATACGCAGTATTTT. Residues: CASSQGQGVTDTQYF.

CDR3: CASKKQGTKETQYF. CDR3 coding DNA: TGTGCCAGCAAAAAACAAGGGACTAAAGAGACCCAGTACTTC. The V gene is TRBV12-3 or TRBV12-4, the J gene TRBJ2-5; TRBD2 aligns across 7 bases. With 7 bases clipped from V and 3 bases from J, the junction kept 8 bases outside the gene matches. The CDR3 runs to 14 residues.

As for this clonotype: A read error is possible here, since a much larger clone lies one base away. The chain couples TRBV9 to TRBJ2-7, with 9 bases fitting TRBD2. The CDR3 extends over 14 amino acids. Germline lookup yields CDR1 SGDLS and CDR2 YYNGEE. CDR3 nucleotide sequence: TGTGCCAGCGGCGTAGGGCGGGAGGGCTACGAGCAGTACTTC. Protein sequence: CASGVGREGYEQYF.

CDR3 sequence reads: CASSPKGSSFGQSADTQYF. The DNA of the CDR3 is TGTGCCAGCAGCCCAAAGGGGAGTAGTTTCGGACAGAGCGCAGATACGCAGTATTTT. The rearrangement joins TRBV7-3 to TRBJ2-3, with TRBD1 as a possible D gene (6 bases). Germline V lookup: CDR1 SGHTA, CDR2 FQGTGA. This CDR3 region has 19 residues. V was pared by 5 bases and J by 4 bases, with 28 bases between.

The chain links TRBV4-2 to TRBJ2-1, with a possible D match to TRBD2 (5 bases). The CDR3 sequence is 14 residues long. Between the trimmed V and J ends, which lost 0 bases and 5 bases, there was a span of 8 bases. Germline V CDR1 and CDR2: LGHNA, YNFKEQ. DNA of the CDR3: TGTGCCAGCAGCCAAGATCGGGGTGACAATGAGCAGTTCTTC. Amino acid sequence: CASSQDRGDNEQFF.

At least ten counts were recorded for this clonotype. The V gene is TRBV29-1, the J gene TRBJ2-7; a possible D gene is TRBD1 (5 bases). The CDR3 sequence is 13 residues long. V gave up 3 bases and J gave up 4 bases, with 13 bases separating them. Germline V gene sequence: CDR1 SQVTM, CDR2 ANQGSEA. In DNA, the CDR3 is TGCAGCGTTGACGCAGGGTCCGATTACGAGCAGTACTTC. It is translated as CSVDAGSDYEQYF.

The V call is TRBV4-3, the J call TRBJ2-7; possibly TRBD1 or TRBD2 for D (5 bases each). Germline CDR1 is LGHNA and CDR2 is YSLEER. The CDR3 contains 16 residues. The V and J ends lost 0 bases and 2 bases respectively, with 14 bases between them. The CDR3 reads CASSQENSGRTYEQYF. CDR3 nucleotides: TGCGCCAGCAGCCAAGAAAACTCGGGGCGGACCTACGAGCAGTACTTC.

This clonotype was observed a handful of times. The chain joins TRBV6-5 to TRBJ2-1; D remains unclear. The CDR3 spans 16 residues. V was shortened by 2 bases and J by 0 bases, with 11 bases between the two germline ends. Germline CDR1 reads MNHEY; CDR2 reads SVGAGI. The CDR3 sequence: CASSYGLISSYNEQFF. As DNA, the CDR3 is TGTGCCAGCAGTTACGGTCTAATAAGCTCCTACAATGAGCAGTTCTTC.

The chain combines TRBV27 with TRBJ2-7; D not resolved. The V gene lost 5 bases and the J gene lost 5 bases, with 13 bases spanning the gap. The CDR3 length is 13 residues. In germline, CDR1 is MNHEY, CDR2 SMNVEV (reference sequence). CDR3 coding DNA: TGTGCCAGCAGTCTTAGGGTCGATCACGAGCAGTACTTC. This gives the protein CASSLRVDHEQYF.

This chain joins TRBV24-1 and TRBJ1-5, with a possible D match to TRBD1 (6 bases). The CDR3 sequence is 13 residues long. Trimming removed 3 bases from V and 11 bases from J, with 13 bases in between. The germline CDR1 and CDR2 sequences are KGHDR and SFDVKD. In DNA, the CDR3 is TGTGCCACCAGTGATCACAGGGAGTTGACCCAGCATTTT. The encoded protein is CATSDHRELTQHF.

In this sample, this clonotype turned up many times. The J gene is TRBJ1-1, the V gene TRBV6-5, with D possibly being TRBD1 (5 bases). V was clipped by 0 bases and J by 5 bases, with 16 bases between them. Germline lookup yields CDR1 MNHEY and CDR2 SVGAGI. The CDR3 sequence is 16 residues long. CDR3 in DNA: TGTGCCAGCAGTTACTCAGCACTGCAGGGAGGGACTGAAGCTTTCTTT. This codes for CASSYSALQGGTEAFF.